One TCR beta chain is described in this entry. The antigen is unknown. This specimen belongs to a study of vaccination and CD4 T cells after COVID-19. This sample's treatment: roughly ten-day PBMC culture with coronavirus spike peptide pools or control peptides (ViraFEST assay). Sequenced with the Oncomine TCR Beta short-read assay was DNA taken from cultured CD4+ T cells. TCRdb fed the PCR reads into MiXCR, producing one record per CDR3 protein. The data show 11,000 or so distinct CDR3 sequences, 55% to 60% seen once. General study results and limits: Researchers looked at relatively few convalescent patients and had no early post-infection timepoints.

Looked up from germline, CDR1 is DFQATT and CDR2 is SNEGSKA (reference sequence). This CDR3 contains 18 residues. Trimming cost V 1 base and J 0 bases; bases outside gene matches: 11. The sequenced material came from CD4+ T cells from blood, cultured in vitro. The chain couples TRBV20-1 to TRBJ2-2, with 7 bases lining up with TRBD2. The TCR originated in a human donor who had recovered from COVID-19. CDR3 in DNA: TGCAGTGCTAGAGGTGCGGCTAGCGGAGGAACGAACACCGGGGAGCTGTTTTTT. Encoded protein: CSARGAASGGTNTGELFF.